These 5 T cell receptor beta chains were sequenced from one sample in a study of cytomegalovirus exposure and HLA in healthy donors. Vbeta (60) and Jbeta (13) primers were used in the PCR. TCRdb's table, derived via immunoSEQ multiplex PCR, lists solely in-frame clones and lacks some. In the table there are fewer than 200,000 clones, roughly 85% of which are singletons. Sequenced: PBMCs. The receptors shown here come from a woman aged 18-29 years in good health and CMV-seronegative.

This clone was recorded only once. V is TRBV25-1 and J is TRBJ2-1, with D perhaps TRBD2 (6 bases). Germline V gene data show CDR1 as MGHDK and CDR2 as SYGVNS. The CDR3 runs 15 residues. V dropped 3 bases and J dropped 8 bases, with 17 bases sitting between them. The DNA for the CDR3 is TGTGCCAGCAGTGAGCGGGATTATCCCTCGGATGAGCAGTTCTTC. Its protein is CASSERDYPSDEQFF.

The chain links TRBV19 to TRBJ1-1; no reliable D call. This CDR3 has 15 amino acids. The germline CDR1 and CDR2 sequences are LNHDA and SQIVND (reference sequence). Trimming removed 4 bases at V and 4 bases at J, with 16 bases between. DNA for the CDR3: TGTGCCAGTAGTACGCGCGGCATCTTGGGCACTGAAGCTTTCTTT. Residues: CASSTRGILGTEAFF.

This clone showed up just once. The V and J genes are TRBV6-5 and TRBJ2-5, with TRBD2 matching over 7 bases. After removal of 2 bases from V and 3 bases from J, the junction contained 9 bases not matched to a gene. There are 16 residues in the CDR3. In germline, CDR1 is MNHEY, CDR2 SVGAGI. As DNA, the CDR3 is TGTGCCAGCAGTTACCTTGAGGCGGGGGAAGAAGAGACCCAGTACTTC. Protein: CASSYLEAGEEETQYF.

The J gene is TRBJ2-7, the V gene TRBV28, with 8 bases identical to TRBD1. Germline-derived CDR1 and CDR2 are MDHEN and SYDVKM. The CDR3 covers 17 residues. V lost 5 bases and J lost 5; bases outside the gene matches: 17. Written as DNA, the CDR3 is TGTGCCAGCAGTCCTCTCATCATCCGGGACAGGTGGGACGAGCAGTACTTC. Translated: CASSPLIIRDRWDEQYF.

This CDR3 is CASTQNRGGEAFF. In DNA form, the CDR3 reads TGTGCCAGCACCCAGAACAGGGGAGGTGAAGCTTTCTTT. The chain joins TRBV28 to TRBJ1-1; 7 bases align to TRBD1. V gave up 7 bases and J gave up 7 bases; unmatched junction bases: 9. Germline loops: CDR1 MDHEN, CDR2 SYDVKM. The CDR3 has 13 residues.